This passage covers 24 T cell receptor beta chains from one sample sequenced in a study of control samples from healthy donors and cancer patients. TCRdb's copy holds only in-frame clones and misses some; the assay was immunoSEQ multiplex PCR. The sample shows 150,000 to 180,000 clones, about 94% of them seen only once. Sequencing was carried out using blood. The receptors here all came from a man aged 40-55 years in good health.

As DNA, the CDR3 is TGTGCCAGCAGTCAACAGGGAAGTTCACCCCTCCACTTT. It encodes CASSQQGSSPLHF. The J gene is TRBJ1-6, the V gene TRBV6-5; TRBD1 might be the D (6 bases). With 5 bases removed from V and 9 bases from J, the gap between germline ends came to 11 bases. The CDR3 is 13 residues long. In germline, CDR1 is MNHEY, CDR2 SVGAGI.

This sequence joins TRBV18 and TRBJ1-3, with D perhaps TRBD1 (6 bases). The ends were cut back, 3 bases at V and 0 bases at J, with 15 bases in the middle. The CDR3 spans 17 residues. Germline V gives CDR1 KGHSH, CDR2 LQKENI. The CDR3 spells CASSPGQRIFSGNTIYF. The CDR3 DNA is TGTGCCAGCTCACCCGGACAGCGCATCTTCTCTGGAAACACCATATATTTT. The full variable domain, its missing parts supplied by reference TRBV18 and TRBJ1-3, is NAGVMQNPRHLVRRRGQEARLRCSPMKGHSHVYWYRQLPEEGLKFMVYLQKENIIDESGMPKERFSAEFPKEGPSILRIQQVVRGDSAAYFCASSPGQRIFSGNTIYFGEGSWLTVV.

The chain combines TRBV4-1 with TRBJ1-1; D is perhaps TRBD1 (5 bases). Germline V CDR1 and CDR2: MGHRA, YSYEKL. The CDR3 runs 14 residues. Trimming took 2 bases from V and 1 from J, leaving 8 bases between them. CDR3 amino acids: CASSQSDTNTEAFF. The CDR3 DNA is TGCGCCAGCAGCCAATCGGACACGAACACTGAAGCTTTCTTT.

The chain uses TRBV30 and TRBJ1-5; 9 bases map to TRBD1. This CDR3 has 13 residues. The J segment lost 6 bases and the V segment lost 2 bases, leaving 2 bases of the junction unmatched. CDR1 GTSNPN and CDR2 SVGIG come from the germline V gene (reference sequence). The CDR3: CAWSTGGGQPQHF. CDR3 nucleotides: TGTGCCTGGAGTACAGGGGGCGGTCAGCCCCAGCATTTT.

V and J are TRBV7-2 and TRBJ2-7; weak D call: TRBD2 (6 bases). Germline V gives CDR1 SGHTA, CDR2 FQGNSA. The CDR3 sequence is 14 residues long. Trimming removed 5 bases at V and 1 base at J, with 12 bases between. The CDR3 DNA follows: TGTGCCAGCAGCCCAGGGCGGGAATCCTACGAGCAGTACTTC. Its protein is CASSPGRESYEQYF.

In this sample, this clone turned up once. V usage is TRBV4-1 and J usage is TRBJ2-4, with D tentatively TRBD1 (7 bases). Germline V lookup: CDR1 MGHRA, CDR2 YSYEKL. The CDR3 loop spans 16 amino acids. Trimming stripped 4 bases from V and 7 bases from J, with 20 bases between. CDR3 bases: TGCGCCAGCAGCCTGGAGGGACAGCCGGGGATCAACATTCAGTACTTC. Translated, it gives CASSLEGQPGINIQYF.

The rearrangement joins TRBV14 to TRBJ2-1; no firm D call. The length of the CDR3 is 12 residues. From germline, CDR1 is SGHDN and CDR2 FVKESK. With 0 bases removed from V and 5 bases from J, the gap between germline ends came to 2 bases. As DNA, the CDR3 is TGTGCCAGCAGCCAAGATGACAATGAGCAGTTCTTC. Its translation is CASSQDDNEQFF.

J is TRBJ1-2 and V is TRBV7-2; D gene unclear. Germline V gene data show CDR1 as SGHTA and CDR2 as FQGNSA. The CDR3 covers 13 residues. V lost 5 bases, J lost 3 bases, and 10 bases lay in between. CDR3: CASSPYQDYGYTF. The CDR3 DNA follows: TGTGCCAGCAGCCCTTACCAGGACTATGGCTACACCTTC. The full variable domain, in which reference TRBV7-2 and TRBJ1-2 provide the parts outside the CDR3, is GAGVSQSPSNKVTEKGKDVELRCDPISGHTALYWYRQSLGQGLEFLIYFQGNSAPDKSGLPSDRFSAERTGGSVSTLTIQRTQQEDSAVYLCASSPYQDYGYTFGSGTRLTVV.

The chain links TRBV3-1 (or the pseudogene TRBV3-2) to TRBJ2-1, with no clear D. This CDR3 is 16 amino acids long. The V gene's germline CDR1 is LGHDT and CDR2 YNNKEL (reference sequence). V was trimmed by 0 bases and J by 5 bases, leaving 14 bases between them. The CDR3 DNA reads as TGTGCCAGCAGCCAAGAAGGCCAGGACCAGGACAATGAGCAGTTCTTC. Its translation: CASSQEGQDQDNEQFF.

The chain recombines TRBV25-1 with TRBJ1-3, with TRBD1 as a possible D gene (5 bases). V was pared by 8 bases and J by 2 bases, with 10 bases between. This CDR3 has 13 residues. Germline lookup yields CDR1 MGHDK and CDR2 SYGVNS. The CDR3 nucleotides read TGTGCCAGCTCCCCGGGGGCTGGAAACACCATATATTTT. This encodes CASSPGAGNTIYF.

The V and J genes are TRBV27 and TRBJ2-3, with 11 bases that match TRBD2. The J segment lost 8 bases and the V segment lost 6 bases, leaving 13 bases of the junction unmatched. The CDR3 is made up of 16 amino acids. CDR1 and CDR2 from the germline V gene are MNHEY and SMNVEV (reference sequence). CDR3 bases: TGTGCCAGCAGCCTTACATGGACTAGCGGGCGAGGTACGCAGTATTTT. Translating it yields CASSLTWTSGRGTQYF.

The gene calls are TRBV18 and TRBJ2-4, with 11 bases fitting TRBD1. The CDR3 runs to 13 residues. Per the germline V gene, CDR1 is KGHSH and CDR2 is LQKENI. V shed 6 bases and J 6 bases; nucleotides not matched to a gene: 1. In DNA, the CDR3 is TGTGCCAGCTCGGGGACAGGGGGAAACATTCAGTACTTC. This sequence encodes CASSGTGGNIQYF. The complete variable domain, with remaining parts taken from reference TRBV18 and TRBJ2-4, reads NAGVMQNPRHLVRRRGQEARLRCSPMKGHSHVYWYRQLPEEGLKFMVYLQKENIIDESGMPKERFSAEFPKEGPSILRIQQVVRGDSAAYFCASSGTGGNIQYFGAGTRLSVL.

The J gene is TRBJ2-1, the V gene TRBV6-5; weak D call: TRBD1 (5 bases). Germline V CDR1 and CDR2: MNHEY, SVGAGI. V dropped 8 bases and J dropped 9 bases, with 20 bases sitting between them. This CDR3 comprises 14 residues. The CDR3 DNA follows: TGTGCCAGCGATCGAAGGGGCGGAGATGCTGAGCAGTTCTTC. This translates into CASDRRGGDAEQFF.

This rearrangement joins TRBV4-1 to TRBJ1-2; 8 nucleotides align to TRBD1. In germline, CDR1 is MGHRA, CDR2 YSYEKL. V was pared by 3 bases and J by 3 bases, with 3 bases of the junction left unmatched. This CDR3 is built from 14 residues. CDR3 bases: TGCGCCAGCAGCCAGCAGGACAGGGACTATGGCTACACCTTC. It encodes CASSQQDRDYGYTF.

The CDR3 loop is CASKNTGTEGSTEAFF. The CDR3 DNA sequence: TGTGCCAGCAAGAACACCGGGACAGAAGGGAGCACTGAAGCTTTCTTT. The chain links TRBV19 to TRBJ1-1; 7 nucleotides agree with TRBD1. Unmatched junction bases numbered 17, after V lost 9 bases and J lost 4 bases. The CDR3 extends over 16 amino acids. The V gene's germline CDR1 is LNHDA and CDR2 SQIVND (reference sequence).

The chain has TRBV27 and TRBJ1-2; D gene unclear. Germline V gene lookup returns CDR1 MNHEY and CDR2 SMNVEV (reference sequence). CDR3 size: 11 residues. The ends were cut back, 5 bases at V and 5 bases at J, with 6 bases in the middle. In nucleotides, the CDR3 is TGTGCCAGCAGTGACAAGTATGGCTACACCTTC. This encodes CASSDKYGYTF.

The V gene is TRBV3-1 (or the pseudogene TRBV3-2), the J gene TRBJ2-7, with D tentatively TRBD1 or TRBD2 (5 bases each). Germline V gene sequence: CDR1 LGHDT, CDR2 YNNKEL (reference sequence). Trimming took off 4 bases at V and 3 bases at J, with 16 bases between the two ends. The CDR3 length is 15 residues. CDR3 loop: CASSLGTLGRYEQYF. For the CDR3, the DNA is TGTGCCAGCAGCCTCGGGACGCTTGGCCGCTACGAGCAGTACTTC.

Concerning this clone: The same CDR3 is also encoded by other DNA sequences in this sample. Here the CDR3 reads CASSPAGNTEAFF. DNA for the CDR3: TGTGCCAGCTCACCGGCTGGGAACACTGAAGCTTTCTTT. The chain combines TRBV18 with TRBJ1-1; D unresolved. The V end was cut by 3 bases, the J end by 1 base, with 6 bases between. The CDR3 runs 13 residues. The germline gives CDR1 KGHSH, CDR2 LQKENI.

V gene TRBV9 combines with J gene TRBJ2-3; 9 nucleotides line up with TRBD2. Germline lookup yields CDR1 SGDLS and CDR2 YYNGEE. V shed 0 bases, J shed 4 bases, and the junction held 3 bases outside the gene matches. CDR3 length: 15 amino acids. The CDR3 protein is CASSVAGLAADTQYF. DNA of the CDR3: TGTGCCAGCAGCGTAGCGGGACTAGCCGCAGATACGCAGTATTTT. Together with reference TRBV9 and TRBJ2-3, the CDR3 gives the full variable domain: DSGVTQTPKHLITATGQRVTLRCSPRSGDLSVYWYQQSLDQGLQFLIQYYNGEERAKGNILERFSAQQFPDLHSELNLSSLELGDSALYFCASSVAGLAADTQYFGPGTRLTVL.

This chain connects TRBV2 to TRBJ2-7; D is undetermined. V lost 7 bases and J lost 6, with 7 bases in between. The CDR3 has 10 amino acids. In germline, CDR1 is SNHLY, CDR2 FYNNEI. The CDR3 nucleotides read TGTGCCAGCAAGTGGGGCGAGCAGTACTTC. Its translation is CASKWGEQYF.

V and J are TRBV4-2 and TRBJ2-1, with a weak D call TRBD1 (6 bases). Germline values: CDR1 LGHNA, CDR2 YNFKEQ. Trimming took off 0 bases at V and 7 bases at J, with 13 bases between the two ends. The CDR3 consists of 15 residues. As DNA, the CDR3 is TGTGCCAGCAGCCAAGAATCGGGTACAGGGAATGAGCAGTTCTTC. Its translation is CASSQESGTGNEQFF.

This clone showed up just once. The rearrangement links TRBV3-1 (or the pseudogene TRBV3-2) to TRBJ1-2; 7 bases map to TRBD1. After removal of 4 bases from V and 7 bases from J, the junction contained 6 bases not matched to a gene. The germline V gene encodes CDR1 LGHDT and CDR2 YNNKEL (reference sequence). The length of the CDR3 is 13 residues. In DNA form, the CDR3 reads TGTGCCAGCAGCCTTGGGACAGCCGGTGGCTACACCTTC. Its translation is CASSLGTAGGYTF.

The J gene is TRBJ2-5, the V gene TRBV6-2 or TRBV6-3; D unresolved. The germline V gene encodes CDR1 MNHEY and CDR2 SVGEGT. The V end was cut by 1 base, the J end by 2 bases, with 2 bases between. There are 12 residues in the CDR3. CDR3 protein: CASSYLQETQYF. The CDR3 region has the DNA TGTGCCAGCAGTTACTTACAAGAGACCCAGTACTTC.

This clone was counted only a few times. The genes are TRBV27 and TRBJ2-2; D perhaps matches TRBD2 (5 bases). V was trimmed by 7 bases and J by 4 bases, leaving 13 bases between them. The CDR3 is 14 residues long. The germline gives CDR1 MNHEY, CDR2 SMNVEV (reference sequence). CDR3 bases: TGTGCCAGCACCTTGGGGAGATCCACCGGGGAGCTGTTTTTT. Protein product: CASTLGRSTGELFF.